Below are 29 T cell receptor beta chains sequenced from a single sample in a study of CD8 T cells in ankylosing spondylitis (dated by TCRdb to 2016 to 2017). The library was generated by 5' RACE. These reads were obtained on an Illumina HiSeq 2500. TCRdb trimmed public reads at Q25 via fastp, called clones via MiXCR and kept in-frame beta chains. Under each unique CDR3 protein, matching rows form one entry showing the most common genes and DNA. The sample records approximately 200,000 distinct CDR3 sequences, approximately 13% of which are singletons. The ten most abundant clones make up 8% to 13% of the sample. Input material: blood, either unsorted or a sorted T cell fraction (not recorded which). The receptors were gathered from a female donor with ankylosing spondylitis or in good health (not recorded which).

This clonotype was picked up many times. The V call is TRBV6-1, the J call TRBJ2-6; D not resolved. Germline-derived CDR1 and CDR2 are MNHNS and SASEGT. This CDR3 region has 14 residues. V gave up 8 bases and J gave up 0 bases, with 8 bases separating them. The CDR3 region is CASVVASGANVLTF. In DNA, the CDR3 is TGTGCCAGCGTAGTAGCCTCTGGGGCCAACGTCCTGACTTTC.

There are a few counts of this clonotype. V usage is TRBV5-5 and J usage is TRBJ1-1; D gene unclear. V was trimmed by 2 bases and J by 0 bases, leaving 8 bases between them. The CDR3 is made up of 14 amino acids. Germline V lookup: CDR1 SGHKS, CDR2 YYEKEE (reference sequence). The CDR3 nucleotides are TGTGCCAGCAGCTTAACAAGGATGAACACTGAAGCTTTCTTT. This sequence encodes CASSLTRMNTEAFF. Looking up the rest from reference TRBV5-5 and TRBJ1-1 gives the full variable domain: DAGVTQSPTHLIKTRGQQVTLRCSPISGHKSVSWYQQVLGQGPQFIFQYYEKEERGRGNFPDRFSARQFPNYSSELNVNALLLGDSALYLCASSLTRMNTEAFFGQGTRLTVV.

Of note for this clonotype: This may arise from a read error, as a much more abundant clone is one base away. This sequence joins TRBV7-2 and TRBJ2-7; unclear D gene. Trimming shortened V by 4 bases and J by 6 bases, and 7 bases separated the two germline ends. Germline V lookup: CDR1 SGHTA, CDR2 FQGNSA. The CDR3 loop spans 11 amino acids. The CDR3 region has the DNA TGTGCCAGCAGCTCCCTTTCCGAGCAGTACTTC. Protein sequence: CASSSLSEQYF.

This clonotype was seen repeatedly, ten times or more. The chain is built from TRBV7-2 and TRBJ2-7; 8 bases are shared with TRBD1. From germline, CDR1 is SGHTA and CDR2 FQGNSA. The CDR3 loop spans 12 amino acids. V was clipped by 4 bases and J by 5 bases; unmatched bases: 1. For the CDR3, the DNA is TGTGCCAGCAGCTCGACAGGGGACGAGCAGTACTTC. This sequence encodes CASSSTGDEQYF. Looking up the rest from reference TRBV7-2 and TRBJ2-7 gives the full variable domain: GAGVSQSPSNKVTEKGKDVELRCDPISGHTALYWYRQSLGQGLEFLIYFQGNSAPDKSGLPSDRFSAERTGGSVSTLTIQRTQQEDSAVYLCASSSTGDEQYFGPGTRLTVT.

This clonotype has just a few counts. V gene TRBV5-1 combines with J gene TRBJ2-5, with D possibly being TRBD1 or TRBD2 (5 bases each). The CDR3 contains 15 residues. Germline CDR1 reads SGHRS; CDR2 reads YFSETQ. V lost 0 bases and J lost 3, with 12 bases in between. For the CDR3, the DNA is TGCGCCAGCAGCTTGGGCTCCGGGACGGAAGAGACCCAGTACTTC. The encoded protein is CASSLGSGTEETQYF.

This clonotype turned up a few times. The rearrangement uses TRBV28 and TRBJ2-7, with TRBD2 matching over 8 bases. V gave up 6 bases and J gave up 4 bases; unmatched junction bases: 8. Germline loops: CDR1 MDHEN, CDR2 SYDVKM. CDR3 size: 14 residues. CDR3 nucleotide sequence: TGTGCCAGCAGAAGTAGCGGGACCGATTACGAGCAGTACTTC. Translated: CASRSSGTDYEQYF.

This clonotype is a singleton in its sample. This may be a read error, as it is one base from a much larger clone. This chain connects TRBV7-3 to TRBJ2-1; 13 bases are shared with TRBD2. This CDR3 has 13 residues. The germline CDR1 and CDR2 sequences are SGHTA and FQGTGA. In DNA, the CDR3 is TGTGCCGGCAGTTTATCGACTAGCGGGAGGCGGTTCTTC. It specifies CAGSLSTSGRRFF. Complete variable domain (other parts from reference TRBV7-3 and TRBJ2-1): GAGVSQTPSNKVTEKGKYVELRCDPISGHTALYWYRQSLGQGPEFLIYFQGTGAADDSGLPNDRFFAVRPEGSVSTLKIQRTERGDSAVYLCAGSLSTSGRRFFGPGTRLTVL.

Of note for this clonotype: One end of the junction fails to match germline, which may point to a read error. The rearrangement joins TRBV7-2 to TRBJ2-5; 9 nucleotides line up with TRBD2. CDR1 and CDR2 (germline): SGHTA, FQGNSA. The CDR3 is 15 amino acids. The CDR3: CASSLVAGEKETPYF. The CDR3 bases are TGTGCCAGCAGCTTAGTAGCGGGAGAAAAAGAGACCCCGTACTTC.

This clonotype was counted only a few times. This chain's CDR3 is CASSQGGVVDTEAFF. For the CDR3, the DNA is TGTGCCAGCAGCCAAGGAGGGGTGGTTGACACTGAAGCTTTCTTT. The V gene is TRBV4-2, the J gene TRBJ1-1, with a possible D match to TRBD1 (5 bases). The CDR3 has 15 amino acids. Germline loops: CDR1 LGHNA, CDR2 YNFKEQ. Trimming left V 1 base short and J 3 bases short, with 12 bases between.

This clonotype has a count of ten or more. This chain links TRBV7-6 with TRBJ2-7, with TRBD1 as a possible D gene (6 bases). CDR1 is SGHVS and CDR2 is FNYEAQ in the germline V gene. With 1 base removed from V and 6 bases from J, the gap between germline ends came to 19 bases. The CDR3 sequence is 16 residues long. The CDR3 DNA reads as TGTGCCAGCAGCTTAGGTGCCACAGGGTTACGCAGCGAGCAGTACTTC. Amino acids: CASSLGATGLRSEQYF.

The rearrangement uses TRBV20-1 and TRBJ2-3, with a tentative D call TRBD1 (6 bases). The CDR3 is 12 amino acids. V dropped 7 bases and J dropped 1 base, with 9 bases sitting between them. Germline CDR1 is DFQATT and CDR2 is SNEGSKA (reference sequence). Here the CDR3 reads CSEEGGTDTQYF. CDR3 nucleotides: TGCAGTGAAGAGGGGGGCACAGATACGCAGTATTTT.

This clonotype was seen only a few times. The chain combines TRBV29-1 with TRBJ2-5; 8 bases align to TRBD1. Germline-derived CDR1 and CDR2 are SQVTM and ANQGSEA. The CDR3 sequence is 13 residues long. Trimming cost V 4 bases and J 4 bases; bases outside gene matches: 5. The CDR3 loop reads CSVATGEAETQYF. In DNA form, the CDR3 reads TGCAGCGTTGCGACAGGGGAGGCAGAGACCCAGTACTTC.

This clonotype was counted at least ten times. The chain is built from TRBV20-1 and TRBJ2-1, with TRBD2 as a possible D gene (6 bases). The CDR3 sequence is 12 residues long. In germline, CDR1 is DFQATT, CDR2 SNEGSKA (reference sequence). Between the trimmed V and J ends, which lost 1 base and 9 bases, there was a span of 10 bases. CDR3 DNA sequence: TGCAGTGCTAGAGCGGGAGTTTTTGAGCAGTTCTTC. Its protein is CSARAGVFEQFF.

Only a few counts were recorded for this clonotype. This rearrangement joins TRBV7-9 to TRBJ1-5; 7 bases agree with TRBD1. Germline lookup yields CDR1 SEHNR and CDR2 FQNEAQ (reference sequence). This CDR3 is built from 15 residues. Trimming removed 4 bases from V and 3 bases from J; junction bases left unmatched: 6. CDR3 region: CASSSLGQPNQPQHF. The DNA of the CDR3 is TGTGCCAGCAGCTCGTTGGGACAGCCCAATCAGCCCCAGCATTTT.

The chain combines TRBV7-3 with TRBJ2-2; perhaps TRBD2 as D (5 bases). CDR3 length: 16 residues. Germline CDR1 reads SGHTA; CDR2 reads FQGTGA. Deletions cut 3 bases from V and 0 bases from J, with 11 bases between. The CDR3 protein is CASSFRAGPNTGELFF. For the CDR3, the DNA is TGTGCCAGCAGCTTCCGGGCGGGCCCGAACACCGGGGAGCTGTTTTTT.

This clonotype was picked up many times. The chain uses TRBV20-1 and TRBJ2-5, with a possible D match to TRBD1 (5 bases). There are 14 residues in the CDR3. The germline gives CDR1 DFQATT, CDR2 SNEGSKA (reference sequence). V lost 1 base to trimming and J lost 4 bases, with 13 bases between them. The CDR3 DNA sequence: TGCAGTGCTAGAGTACGGCAGGGTGTAGAGACCCAGTACTTC. Translation gives CSARVRQGVETQYF.

This clonotype was counted ten times or more. This chain uses TRBV28 with TRBJ2-3; D remains ambiguous. Germline V lookup: CDR1 MDHEN, CDR2 SYDVKM. V was cut by 5 bases and J by 5 bases, with 8 bases left in between. CDR3 length: 12 residues. CDR3 nucleotides: TGTGCCAGCAGTCGATGGAAAGATACGCAGTATTTT. It specifies CASSRWKDTQYF.

This clonotype was counted only a few times. V is TRBV20-1 and J is TRBJ2-1; 10 nucleotides match TRBD2. The V gene end was trimmed by 5 bases and the J gene end by 10 bases; junction bases not matched to a gene: 11. Germline lookup yields CDR1 DFQATT and CDR2 SNEGSKA (reference sequence). The CDR3 runs to 14 residues. The CDR3 region is CSAHTSGKVGEQFF. The CDR3 coding sequence is TGCAGTGCTCACACTAGCGGGAAAGTCGGGGAGCAGTTCTTC.

J is TRBJ2-6 and V is TRBV28; no reliable D call. This CDR3 is built from 13 residues. Germline assignment: CDR1 MDHEN and CDR2 SYDVKM. V lost 6 bases to trimming and J lost 7 bases, with 10 bases between them. CDR3 sequence: CASSPVPANVLTF. For the CDR3, the DNA is TGTGCCAGCAGCCCCGTACCTGCCAACGTCCTGACTTTC.

The table lists this clonotype with many counts. V and J are TRBV7-9 and TRBJ2-7, with 7 bases fitting TRBD1. Losses at the gene ends were 4 bases for V and 3 bases for J; bases not matched to a gene: 6. The length of the CDR3 is 14 residues. The germline CDR1 and CDR2 sequences are SEHNR and FQNEAQ (reference sequence). The CDR3 sequence: CASSSFDRDYEQYF. As DNA, the CDR3 is TGTGCCAGCAGCTCCTTCGACAGGGACTACGAGCAGTACTTC.

The genes are TRBV5-1 and TRBJ1-4; tentative D call: TRBD1 (5 bases). Germline loops: CDR1 SGHRS, CDR2 YFSETQ. The CDR3 is 14 residues long. V was pared by 5 bases and J by 4 bases, with 12 bases between. The CDR3 DNA is TGCGCCAGCAGAACCGACAGCCATAATGAAAAACTGTTTTTT. Translation: CASRTDSHNEKLFF.

This clonotype was detected many times. V gene TRBV24-1 combines with J gene TRBJ2-1, with a tentative D call TRBD1 (6 bases). The V gene's germline CDR1 is KGHDR and CDR2 SFDVKD. CDR3 length: 14 amino acids. Trimming removed 5 bases at V and 6 bases at J, with 13 bases between. The CDR3: CATSGHRVGNEQFF. CDR3 nucleotide sequence: TGTGCCACCAGTGGGCACAGGGTGGGCAATGAGCAGTTCTTC.

The sample holds many counts of this clonotype. The genes are TRBV7-9 and TRBJ1-3; D not resolved. Trimming stripped 8 bases from V and 0 bases from J, with 11 bases between. Germline CDR1 is SEHNR and CDR2 is FQNEAQ (reference sequence). CDR3 length: 14 residues. The CDR3 region is CASSIYLSGNTIYF. The DNA of the CDR3 is TGTGCCAGCTCAATATACCTCTCTGGAAACACCATATATTTT.

This clonotype was counted a few times. V gene TRBV7-3 combines with J gene TRBJ1-4; D is possibly TRBD1 (5 bases). Trimming removed 2 bases from V and 3 bases from J, with 19 bases in between. CDR1 and CDR2 (germline): SGHTA, FQGTGA. This CDR3 spans 18 amino acids. Here the CDR3 reads CASSLFRGGALSNEKLFF. The CDR3 DNA is TGTGCCAGCAGCTTATTCCGTGGAGGGGCCCTTTCTAATGAAAAACTGTTTTTT.

In regard to this clonotype: A clone one base away is much larger, so this may be a read error. The J gene is TRBJ2-5, the V gene TRBV2, with D perhaps matching TRBD2 (5 bases). Germline V lookup: CDR1 SNHLY, CDR2 FYNNEI. This CDR3 contains 13 residues. V dropped 10 bases and J dropped 2 bases, with 14 bases sitting between them. CDR3 amino acids: CANKRETQETQYF. In nucleotides, the CDR3 is TGTGCCAACAAGAGGGAGACACAAGAGACCCAGTACTTC.

Ten or more counts support this clonotype. V is TRBV27 and J is TRBJ1-2; perhaps TRBD1 as D (6 bases). The germline V and J ends were trimmed by 2 bases and 3 bases, with 13 bases remaining between them. In germline, CDR1 is MNHEY, CDR2 SMNVEV (reference sequence). The CDR3 is made up of 15 amino acids. In DNA, the CDR3 is TGTGCCAGCAGTTTACAGGGGCCCCGACACTATGGCTACACCTTC. Translation: CASSLQGPRHYGYTF.

This clonotype has more than one count but fewer than ten. The chain recombines TRBV7-9 with TRBJ1-5, with a weak D call TRBD1 (6 bases). Trimming left V 5 bases short and J 8 bases short, with 19 bases between. Germline lookup yields CDR1 SEHNR and CDR2 FQNEAQ (reference sequence). The CDR3 extends over 15 amino acids. CDR3 residues: CASSEGDNSVEPQHF. The CDR3 region has the DNA TGTGCCAGCAGCGAGGGGGACAACTCGGTTGAGCCCCAGCATTTT.

The V call is TRBV7-2, the J call TRBJ2-2, with TRBD2 matching over 9 bases. The V and J ends lost 5 bases and 2 bases, in that order; junction bases with no gene match: 6. Germline V gene sequence: CDR1 SGHTA, CDR2 FQGNSA. CDR3 length equals 16 residues. The CDR3 nucleotides read TGTGCCAGCAGCGCACCTAGCGGGGTAAACACCGGGGAGCTGTTTTTT. It encodes CASSAPSGVNTGELFF.

Comments on this clonotype: A read error is possible here, since a much larger clone lies one base away. The J gene is TRBJ2-4, the V gene TRBV9; 7 bases are a match to TRBD2. The CDR3 has 15 amino acids. Germline CDR1 and CDR2: SGDLS and YYNGEE. The CDR3 spells CPSSVGAGVGNIQYF. The CDR3 DNA sequence: TGTCCCAGCTCAGTAGGGGCGGGAGTGGGGAACATTCAGTACTTC. Combining the CDR3 with reference TRBV9 and TRBJ2-4 gives the whole variable domain DSGVTQTPKHLITATGQRVTLRCSPRSGDLSVYWYQQSLDQGLQFLIQYYNGEERAKGNILERFSAQQFPDLHSELNLSSLELGDSALYFCPSSVGAGVGNIQYFGAGTRLSVL.